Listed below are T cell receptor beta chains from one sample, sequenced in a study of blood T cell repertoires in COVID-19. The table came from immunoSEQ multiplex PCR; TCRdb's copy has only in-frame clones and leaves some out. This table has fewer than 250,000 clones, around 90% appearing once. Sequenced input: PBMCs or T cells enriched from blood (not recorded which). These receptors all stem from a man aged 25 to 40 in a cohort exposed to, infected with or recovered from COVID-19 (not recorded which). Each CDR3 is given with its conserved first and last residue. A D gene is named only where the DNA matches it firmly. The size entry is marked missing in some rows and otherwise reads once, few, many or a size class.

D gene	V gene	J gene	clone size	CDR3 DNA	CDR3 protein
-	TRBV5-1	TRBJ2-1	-	TGCGCCAGCAGCCCACAGCAGGGGTACAATGAGCAGTTCTTC	CASSPQQGYNEQFF
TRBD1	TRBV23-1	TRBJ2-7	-	TGCGCCAGCAGTCTGGGACAGCGAGTTTACGAGCAGTACTTC	CASSLGQRVYEQYF
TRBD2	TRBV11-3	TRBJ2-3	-	TGTGCCAGCAGCTTAGGTTCGACTAGCGGGAGCACAGATACGCAGTATTTT	CASSLGSTSGSTDTQYF
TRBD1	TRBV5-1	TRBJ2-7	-	TGCGCCAGCAGCTTGACTCCGGGACAGGGGGCATGGTACGAGCAGTACTTC	CASSLTPGQGAWYEQYF
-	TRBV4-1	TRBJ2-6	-	TGCGCCAGCAGCCAAGGGATTCTAGTGTTCGAGGCCAACGTCCTGACTTTC	CASSQGILVFEANVLTF
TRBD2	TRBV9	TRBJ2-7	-	TGTGCCAGCAGCGTAGAGAGTAGCGGGGGACCAGGGAACGAGCAGTACTTC	CASSVESSGGPGNEQYF
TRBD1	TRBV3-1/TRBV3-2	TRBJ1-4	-	TGTGCCAGCAGCCAAGGCTCTGTCTTTCCTGGGACAGAAAGTGAAAAACTGTTTTTT	CASSQGSVFPGTESEKLFF
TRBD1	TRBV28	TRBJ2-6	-	TGTGCCACTGGGACAGGGGTTGCTGGGGCCAACGTCCTGACTTTC	CATGTGVAGANVLTF
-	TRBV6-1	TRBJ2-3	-	TGTGCCAGCAGTGAATTTGCCACTAGCACAGATACGCAGTATTTT	CASSEFATSTDTQYF
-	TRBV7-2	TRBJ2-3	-	TGTGCCAGCAGCTCCCAGGTCACAGATACGCAGTATTTT	CASSSQVTDTQYF
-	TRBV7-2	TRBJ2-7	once	TGTGCCAGCAGCTCGTTGTGGGCAGGTGAGCAGTACTTC	CASSSLWAGEQYF
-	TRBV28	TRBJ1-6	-	TGTGCCAGCAGTTCGGGACATAGGGCAAATTCACCCCTCCACTTT	CASSSGHRANSPLHF
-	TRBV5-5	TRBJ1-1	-	TGTGCCAGCAGCTTGGATCCAGGTAGCACTGAAGCTTTCTTT	CASSLDPGSTEAFF
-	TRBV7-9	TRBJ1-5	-	TGTGCCAGCACCTTGATGGCCACAGGGCTTCTTTATAGCAATCAGCCCCAGCATTTT	CASTLMATGLLYSNQPQHF
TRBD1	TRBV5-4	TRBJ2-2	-	TGTGCCAGCGAGGTTACAGGGGTGGGCACCGGGGAGCTGTTTTTT	CASEVTGVGTGELFF
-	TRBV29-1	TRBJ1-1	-	TGCAGCGTTGTGAGGCAGAACACTGAAGCTTTCTTT	CSVVRQNTEAFF
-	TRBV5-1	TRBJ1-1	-	TGCGCCAGCAGCCCGCGGCTGGGGGGGAAGAACACTGAAGCTTTCTTT	CASSPRLGGKNTEAFF
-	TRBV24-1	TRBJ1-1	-	TGTGCCACCAGTGATTGGGGCAGGACTGAAGCTTTCTTT	CATSDWGRTEAFF
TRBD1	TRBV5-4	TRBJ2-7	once	TGTGCCAGCAGCCGGGGACAGGTGGAATACGAGCAGTACTTC	CASSRGQVEYEQYF
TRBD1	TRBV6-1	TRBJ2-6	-	TGTGCCAGCAGTGAGACAGGGGGTTCCCCCGGGGCCAACGTCCTGACTTTC	CASSETGGSPGANVLTF
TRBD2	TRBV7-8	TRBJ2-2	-	TGTGCCAGCAGCTTGCCCCCGGGAATCCAGCGGGAGGTCGGGGAGCTGTTTTTT	CASSLPPGIQREVGELFF
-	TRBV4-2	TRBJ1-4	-	TGTGCCAGCAGCCAAGACCGAGGGACAACTAATGAAAAACTGTTTTTT	CASSQDRGTTNEKLFF
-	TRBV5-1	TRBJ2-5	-	TGCGCCAGCAGCTTGGCCGACAGGAGTACCCAGTACTTC	CASSLADRSTQYF
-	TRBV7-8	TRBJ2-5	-	TGTGCCAGCCACGGGGAAGGGGGAGTTGAGGAGACCCAGTACTTC	CASHGEGGVEETQYF
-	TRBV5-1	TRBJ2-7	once	TGCGCCAGCAGCTTCTCGGGGAATTACGAGCAGTACTTC	CASSFSGNYEQYF
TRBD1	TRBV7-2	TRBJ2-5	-	TGTGCCAGCAGCTTAGCGCGACAGGGGGGGCCCCAGTACTTC	CASSLARQGGPQYF
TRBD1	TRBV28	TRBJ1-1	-	TGTGCCAGCAGTACGACAGGGGATAGCACTGAAGCTTTCTTT	CASSTTGDSTEAFF
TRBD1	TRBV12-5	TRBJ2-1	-	TGTGCTAGTGGTTTGGGACAGGGGGCGAGGAATGAGCAGTTCTTC	CASGLGQGARNEQFF
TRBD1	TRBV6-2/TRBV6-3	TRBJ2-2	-	TGTGCCAGCAGTACCCTACGGGGACAGGGTAGCGGGGAGCTGTTTTTT	CASSTLRGQGSGELFF
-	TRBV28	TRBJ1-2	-	TGTGCCAGCAGCCTAGTCGAGAGTCTGAGTGGCTACACCTTC	CASSLVESLSGYTF
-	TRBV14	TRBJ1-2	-	TGTGCCAGCAGCCAAGATAACACGGACTGCTACACCTTC	CASSQDNTDCYTF
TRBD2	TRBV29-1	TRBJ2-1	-	TGCAGCGCATCGGGTAAGGCGGGGGGGAGTGAGCAGTTCTTC	CSASGKAGGSEQFF
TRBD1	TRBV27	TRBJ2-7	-	TGTGCCAGCAGTAAGACAGGGGAACACTACGAGCAGTACTTC	CASSKTGEHYEQYF
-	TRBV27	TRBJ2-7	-	TGTGCCAGCAGTGGCGGGACCAACTACGAGCAGTACTTC	CASSGGTNYEQYF
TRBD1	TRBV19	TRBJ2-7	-	TGTGCCAGTAGTACACTCGGACAGGGCCTCTACGAGCAGTACTTC	CASSTLGQGLYEQYF
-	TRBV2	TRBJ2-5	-	TGTGCCAGCAGTGAAGCGTTTGCGGGCCAAGAGACCCAGTACTTC	CASSEAFAGQETQYF
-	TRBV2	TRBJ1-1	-	TGTGCCAGCAGTCCTGACTCAGGGCGGGAAGCTTTCTTT	CASSPDSGREAFF
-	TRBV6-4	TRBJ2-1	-	TGTGCCAGCAGTGACTCTGGACTCCTACAGTTCTTC	CASSDSGLLQFF
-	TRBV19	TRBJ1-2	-	TGTGCCAGTACCCCTGGAGGTCTCTATGGCTACACCTTC	CASTPGGLYGYTF
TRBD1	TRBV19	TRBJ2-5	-	TGTGCCAGTAGTATAGCAGATCCGGGACAGCGCCACGGGGCGACCCAGTACTTC	CASSIADPGQRHGATQYF
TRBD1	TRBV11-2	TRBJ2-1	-	TGTGCCAGCAGCTTCGACAGGGCCTACAATGAGCAGTTCTTC	CASSFDRAYNEQFF
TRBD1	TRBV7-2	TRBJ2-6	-	TGTGCCAGCAGCTTAAAAGGGACAGTTCCACCTGGGGCCAACGTCCTGACTTTC	CASSLKGTVPPGANVLTF
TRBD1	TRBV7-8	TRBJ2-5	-	TGTGCCAGCAGTTCGATTTCGGTTAGACAGGGGGTAGAGACCCAGTACTTC	CASSSISVRQGVETQYF
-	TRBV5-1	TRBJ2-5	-	TGCGCCAGCAGCTTTGGTACGGAAGAGACCCAGTACTTC	CASSFGTEETQYF
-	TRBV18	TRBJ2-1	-	TGTGCCAGCTCACCGGGCCAGAGCTCCTACAATGAGCAGTTCTTC	CASSPGQSSYNEQFF
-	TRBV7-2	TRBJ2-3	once	TGTGCCAGCAGCTTAGACTACTCTAGCACAGATACGCAGTATTTT	CASSLDYSSTDTQYF
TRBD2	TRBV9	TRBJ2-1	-	TGTGCCAGCAGCGTAGCAGTAGCGGGATACTCCTACAATGAGCAGTTCTTC	CASSVAVAGYSYNEQFF
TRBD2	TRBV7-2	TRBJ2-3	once	TGTGCCAGCAGCTTAGCTTGGGCGGGGGACTTTACTAGCACAGATACGCAGTATTTT	CASSLAWAGDFTSTDTQYF
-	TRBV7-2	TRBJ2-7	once	TGTGCCAGCAGCTTACAGCCGGGGTCCTACGAGCAGTACTTC	CASSLQPGSYEQYF
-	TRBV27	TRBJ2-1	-	TGTGCCAGTCAATTCGCACAGGGATACAATGAGCAGTTCTTC	CASQFAQGYNEQFF
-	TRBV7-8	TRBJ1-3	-	TGTGCCAGCAGTCTTCTAGGCCGAGGGAGGGGACCCTCTGGAAACACCATATATTTT	CASSLLGRGRGPSGNTIYF
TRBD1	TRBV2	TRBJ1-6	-	TGTGCCAGCAGCGGACAGGGTTCCAGCCAGAGGTCACCCCTCCACTTT	CASSGQGSSQRSPLHF
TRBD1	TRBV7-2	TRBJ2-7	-	TGTGCCAGCAGCTCCTACAGGGGCACTTCCTACGAGCAGTACTTC	CASSSYRGTSYEQYF
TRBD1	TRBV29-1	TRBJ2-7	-	TGCAGCGTTGAACTTCGGGACAGGGGACCCTACGAGCAGTACTTC	CSVELRDRGPYEQYF
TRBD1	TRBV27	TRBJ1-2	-	TGTGCCAGCAGTTTGGGACAGGGGAAAGGCTACACCTTC	CASSLGQGKGYTF
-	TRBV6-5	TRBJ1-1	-	TGTGCCAGCAGTTACCGAGGATTTGAGCCTGAAGCTTTCTTT	CASSYRGFEPEAFF
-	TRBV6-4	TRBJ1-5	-	TGTGCCAGCAGTGACAGACAGCGGGTGGTTATCAATCAGCCCCAGCATTTT	CASSDRQRVVINQPQHF